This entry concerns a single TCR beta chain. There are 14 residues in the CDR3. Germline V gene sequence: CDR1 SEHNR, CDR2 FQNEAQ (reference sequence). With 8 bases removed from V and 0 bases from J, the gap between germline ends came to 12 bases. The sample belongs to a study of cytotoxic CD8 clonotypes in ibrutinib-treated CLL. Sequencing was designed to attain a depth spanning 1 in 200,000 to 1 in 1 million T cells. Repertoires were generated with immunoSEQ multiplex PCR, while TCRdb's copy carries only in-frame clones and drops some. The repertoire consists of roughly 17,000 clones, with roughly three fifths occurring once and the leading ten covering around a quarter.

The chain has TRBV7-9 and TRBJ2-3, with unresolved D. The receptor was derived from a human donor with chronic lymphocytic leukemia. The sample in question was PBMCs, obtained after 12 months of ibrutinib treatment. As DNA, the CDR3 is TGTGCCAGCCATCTAGGGTTTAGCACAGATACGCAGTATTTT. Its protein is CASHLGFSTDTQYF.